The clone carrying this T cell receptor (beta chain) came up a few times. This sample is part of a study of T cells of healthy individuals. From germline, CDR1 is MDHEN and CDR2 SYDVKM. V lost 3 bases, J lost 4 bases, and 6 bases lay in between. CDR3 length: 13 amino acids. TCRdb used MiXCR to reprocess the 5' RACE reads, holding one entry per CDR3 protein. This table holds tens of thousands of distinct CDR3 sequences, 15% to 20% found once. This sequence was found in a human donor in good health. This rearrangement joins TRBV28 to TRBJ2-2; a possible D gene is TRBD2 (5 bases). The CDR3 DNA sequence: TGTGCCAGCAGTTTTGAGGGCACCGGGGAGCTGTTTTTT. Its translation: CASSFEGTGELFF.